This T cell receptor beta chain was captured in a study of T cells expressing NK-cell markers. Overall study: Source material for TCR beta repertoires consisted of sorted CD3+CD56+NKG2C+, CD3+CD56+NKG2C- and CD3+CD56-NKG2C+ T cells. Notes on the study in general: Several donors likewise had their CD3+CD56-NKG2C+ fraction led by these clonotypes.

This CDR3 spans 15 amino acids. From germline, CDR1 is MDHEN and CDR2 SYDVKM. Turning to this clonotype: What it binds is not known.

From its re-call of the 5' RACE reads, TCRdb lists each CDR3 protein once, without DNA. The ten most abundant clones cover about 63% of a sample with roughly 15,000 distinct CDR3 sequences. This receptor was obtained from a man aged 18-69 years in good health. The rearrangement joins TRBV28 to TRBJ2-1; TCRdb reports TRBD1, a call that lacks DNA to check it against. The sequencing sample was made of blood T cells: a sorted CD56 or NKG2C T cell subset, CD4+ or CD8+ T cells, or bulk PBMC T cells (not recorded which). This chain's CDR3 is CASGLGQGQYNEQFF.